This is a list of T cell receptor beta chains from one sample in a study of cytomegalovirus exposure and HLA in healthy donors. The table came from immunoSEQ multiplex PCR; TCRdb's copy has only in-frame clones and leaves some out. The sample has approximately 140,000 clones; 85% to 90% are singletons. Sequencing was performed on PBMCs. These receptors were taken from a man aged 18 to 29 in good health and CMV-seropositive. The CDR3 runs from the conserved cysteine through the conserved F or W. Fields, in order: D gene, J gene, V gene, clone size, CDR3 DNA, CDR3 protein. The D gene is left open where the match is weak. Some rows have no size entry. The others give once, few or many, or a class for an expanded clone.

D: TRBD2; J: TRBJ2-5; V: TRBV2; size: NA; DNA: TGTGCCAGCAGCGCCTCCCTAGCGGGAGGCCGGGAGACCCAGTACTTC; CDR3: CASSASLAGGRETQYF
D: NA; J: TRBJ2-1; V: TRBV5-4; size: NA; DNA: TGTGCCAGCAGCCCTTTCGGTACCAATGAGCAGTTCTTC; CDR3: CASSPFGTNEQFF
D: NA; J: TRBJ2-3; V: TRBV28; size: NA; DNA: TGTGCCAGCAAAGGGGCTAGTTCACGCACAGATACGCAGTATTTT; CDR3: CASKGASSRTDTQYF
D: NA; J: TRBJ2-6; V: TRBV11-3; size: NA; DNA: TGTGCCAGCAGCTATTACTCTCGGGAAACTGGGGCCAACGTCCTGACTTTC; CDR3: CASSYYSRETGANVLTF
D: TRBD1; J: TRBJ2-5; V: TRBV6-5; size: NA; DNA: TGTGCCAGCAGTTACGGGACAGCAAAAGAGACCCAGTACTTC; CDR3: CASSYGTAKETQYF
D: NA; J: TRBJ2-7; V: TRBV5-4; size: NA; DNA: TGTGCCAGCGCTGAGGCAGAATACCTCGACGAGCAGTACTTC; CDR3: CASAEAEYLDEQYF
D: NA; J: TRBJ2-2; V: TRBV2; size: NA; DNA: TGTGCCAGCAGTGTTCTCTCTTGGGGGGGCGCTGAGACCGGGGAGCTGTTTTTT; CDR3: CASSVLSWGGAETGELFF
D: NA; J: TRBJ2-1; V: TRBV4-2; size: NA; DNA: TGTGCCAGCAGCTTCCTAAATGAGCAGTTCTTC; CDR3: CASSFLNEQFF
D: TRBD1; J: TRBJ1-1; V: TRBV30; size: NA; DNA: TGTGCCTGGGATCAGGGGGTCACTGAAGCTTTCTTT; CDR3: CAWDQGVTEAFF
D: TRBD1; J: TRBJ2-5; V: TRBV29-1; size: NA; DNA: TGCAGCGTTCCCGGGACAGGGGGGACCCAGTACTTC; CDR3: CSVPGTGGTQYF
D: NA; J: TRBJ1-5; V: TRBV10-3; size: NA; DNA: TGTGCCATCAGTGAGTCGACAGGAAACCAGCCCCAGCATTTT; CDR3: CAISESTGNQPQHF
D: NA; J: TRBJ1-3; V: TRBV7-6; size: NA; DNA: TGTGCCAGCAGCTCCTACAGGGTGAGCTCTGGAAACACCATATATTTT; CDR3: CASSSYRVSSGNTIYF
D: TRBD1; J: TRBJ2-7; V: TRBV5-4; size: NA; DNA: TGTGCCAGCAGCTTGCGTCACAGGGGTAGCAACGAGCAGTACTTC; CDR3: CASSLRHRGSNEQYF
D: TRBD1; J: TRBJ2-5; V: TRBV2; size: NA; DNA: TGTGCCAGCAGGAGAGGACAGGGAGGTCGGGAGACCCAGTACTTC; CDR3: CASRRGQGGRETQYF
D: NA; J: TRBJ2-2; V: TRBV19; size: NA; DNA: TGTGCCAGTTCTCCAACCCCCGGGGTCTCAGGCGGGGAGCTGTTTTTT; CDR3: CASSPTPGVSGGELFF
D: TRBD2; J: TRBJ2-7; V: TRBV11-3; size: once; DNA: TGTGCCAGCAGGCCCGGGGGGAGCTACGAGCAGTACTTC; CDR3: CASRPGGSYEQYF
D: TRBD1; J: TRBJ2-6; V: TRBV5-1; size: NA; DNA: TGCGCCAGCAGCCCTCGACCGGGTCCAGGGGGTTCGCATGGGGCCAACGTCCTGACTTTC; CDR3: CASSPRPGPGGSHGANVLTF
D: TRBD1; J: TRBJ1-5; V: TRBV29-1; size: medium-sized; DNA: TGCAGCGTTATGGCCGGGACAGGGGATCAGCCCCAGCATTTT; CDR3: CSVMAGTGDQPQHF
D: NA; J: TRBJ1-1; V: TRBV2; size: NA; DNA: TGTGCCAGCAGTGAGGGGGCGAACACTGAAGCTTTCTTT; CDR3: CASSEGANTEAFF
D: TRBD1; J: TRBJ1-2; V: TRBV27; size: NA; DNA: TGTGCCAGCAGGCTCGCCGGGACAGACTATGGCTACACCTTC; CDR3: CASRLAGTDYGYTF
D: NA; J: TRBJ1-1; V: TRBV6-5; size: NA; DNA: TGTGCCAGCACCCCAGGCAGGGCAAACACTGAAGCTTTCTTT; CDR3: CASTPGRANTEAFF
D: NA; J: TRBJ1-2; V: TRBV6-4; size: NA; DNA: TGTGCCAGCAGTACCCCAGGGCCGGGCTACACCTTC; CDR3: CASSTPGPGYTF
D: NA; J: TRBJ2-7; V: TRBV10-1; size: NA; DNA: TGCGCCAGCAGTGAGTCGGCCAGGGGCTTTGACGAGCAGTACTTC; CDR3: CASSESARGFDEQYF
D: NA; J: TRBJ1-2; V: TRBV2; size: once; DNA: TGTGCCAGCAGTGCCAGGGAAATTGGAGCCTATGGCTACACCTTC; CDR3: CASSAREIGAYGYTF
D: TRBD1; J: TRBJ2-3; V: TRBV4-2; size: NA; DNA: TGTGCCAGCAGCCAATGGGGCAGGGGGCAAGAACCACAGTATTTT; CDR3: CASSQWGRGQEPQYF
D: NA; J: TRBJ1-2; V: TRBV20-1; size: once; DNA: TGCAGTGCTAGGCGGAAAAATGGCTACACCTTC; CDR3: CSARRKNGYTF
D: NA; J: TRBJ2-5; V: TRBV4-1; size: NA; DNA: TGCGCCAGCAGCCAAGCAGACCAGACTCAAGAGACCCAGTACTTC; CDR3: CASSQADQTQETQYF
D: TRBD1; J: TRBJ1-3; V: TRBV23-1; size: once; DNA: TGCGCCAGCGTACAGGGGCAACGTGGAAACACCATATATTTT; CDR3: CASVQGQRGNTIYF
D: NA; J: TRBJ1-2; V: TRBV19; size: NA; DNA: TGTGCCAGTAGTACCCGGGACACTATATTAAAAGGCTATGGCTACACCTTC; CDR3: CASSTRDTILKGYGYTF
D: TRBD2; J: TRBJ2-1; V: TRBV19; size: once; DNA: TGTGCCAGTAGTCAAGGACTAGCCCGAACCACTTACAATGAGCAGTTCTTC; CDR3: CASSQGLARTTYNEQFF
D: NA; J: TRBJ1-2; V: TRBV5-1; size: NA; DNA: TGCGCCAGCAGCTCAACCGGGACACCGAGTTCTAACTATGGCTACACCTTC; CDR3: CASSSTGTPSSNYGYTF
D: TRBD1; J: TRBJ1-5; V: TRBV25-1; size: few; DNA: TGTGCCAGCACCCAGGGGGGAGATCAGCCCCAGCATTTT; CDR3: CASTQGGDQPQHF
D: TRBD1; J: TRBJ1-5; V: TRBV19; size: NA; DNA: TGTGCCAGTAGTCTCGGGACAGGGTATCTGCCCCAGCATTTT; CDR3: CASSLGTGYLPQHF
D: NA; J: TRBJ2-1; V: TRBV6-5; size: NA; DNA: TGTGCCAGCGGGGACTTTAGGAATGAGCAGTTCTTC; CDR3: CASGDFRNEQFF
D: TRBD1; J: TRBJ1-5; V: TRBV29-1; size: NA; DNA: TGCAGCCTCCGGGGTGATTGGGACAGGGAAGTTCACCAGCCCCAGCATTTT; CDR3: CSLRGDWDREVHQPQHF
D: TRBD1; J: TRBJ1-2; V: TRBV27; size: NA; DNA: TGTGCCAGCAGCTTGGAAGGCCGACAGGGCTTTGCGGGCTACACCTTC; CDR3: CASSLEGRQGFAGYTF
D: TRBD2; J: TRBJ2-3; V: TRBV11-3; size: NA; DNA: TGTGCCAGCAGCTTAGTGAGCGGGGGGGTCACAGATACGCAGTATTTT; CDR3: CASSLVSGGVTDTQYF
D: TRBD1; J: TRBJ2-1; V: TRBV7-6; size: NA; DNA: TGTGCCAGCAGCTTAGCCCCGGACAGGGACAATGAGCAGTTCTTC; CDR3: CASSLAPDRDNEQFF
D: TRBD1; J: TRBJ1-4; V: TRBV5-1; size: NA; DNA: TGCGCCAGCAGCTGGGACAGGGGAACTAATGAAAAACTGTTTTTT; CDR3: CASSWDRGTNEKLFF